Sequencing of this T cell receptor beta chain was carried out in a study of CD4 and CD8 cells across lung adenocarcinoma regions. Via MiXCR, TCRdb re-called the PCR reads, giving one row per CDR3 protein. Here the sample spans about 25,000 distinct CDR3 sequences, about half being singletons. CDR3 size: 15 residues. V shed 4 bases and J 4 bases; nucleotides not matched to a gene: 5. The germline V gene has CDR1 MNHNS and CDR2 SASEGT. Donors had localized lung adenocarcinoma, a non-small cell lung cancer. The table lists this clonotype with a few counts. The chain is built from TRBV6-1 and TRBJ1-5; 9 bases match TRBD1. Sequencing input: CD8+ T cells from the center of a lung tumor. The clonotype was recovered from a male donor with lung adenocarcinoma. The CD4 and CD8 labels of this study may be unreliable. CDR3 region: CASSGPGQGNQPQHF. CDR3 in DNA: TGTGCCAGCAGTGGACCCGGACAGGGGAATCAGCCCCAGCATTTT.